This T cell receptor (beta chain) was recovered during a study of memory CD4+ T cells and cytomegalovirus serostatus (dated by TCRdb to the late 2010s). Concerning the study at large: The cohort included about 33 healthy adults from Belgium, of whom 9 were CMV seropositive and approximately 24 were CMV seronegative. To replicate a published TCR-based CMV serostatus classifier, the researchers sequenced the CD4+ memory TCRbeta repertoires of a Belgian cohort whose cytomegalovirus serostatus was known. General findings and caveats noted by the study authors: CMV serostatus prediction reached a median bootstrapped AUC of about 0.95 with the original framework and approximately 0.92 with a US-trained random forest. Among the roughly 160 previously reported CMV-associated TCRbeta sequences, 60 to 85 showed up in the CD4+ memory repertoires, with each one found in between one and five individuals. The results were read as suggesting that the CMV-associated TCR signature is, for the most part, present in the CD4+ memory repertoire. Only CD4+CD45RO+ memory cells were sequenced, unlike the original study, which covered naive and memory CD4+ and CD8+ populations. A median bootstrapped AUC of around 0.95 with a 95% CI of 0.76-1.00 was achieved on the Belgian cohort by the original-framework classifier.

The Quick-DNA Microprep Kit was used to extract genomic DNA from the sorted cells. Amplification of TCRbeta DNA was done with the immunoSEQ hsTCRbeta kit, following the protocol from the manufacturer. An Illumina MiSeq instrument was used to sequence the TCRbeta libraries. The study's own analysis went as follows. Once out-of-frame sequences had been removed, some 2 million distinct TCRbeta sequences were left, which works out to an average of roughly 67,000 per individual. Each individual was scored according to the count of 164 previously reported CMV-associated TCRbeta sequences and the total productive distinct TCRbeta count. A beta-binomial model was reimplemented in Python, and scikit-learn random forests with default parameters were trained on US cohort data. Classifier performance on the Belgian cohort was summarized as median AUC with percentile confidence intervals over 10,000 bootstrap iterations. What TCRdb holds here is the immuneACCESS table cut down to in-frame rearrangements. Part of the clones is not present; checked against another copy, under half of the missing clones reflect an unresolved V gene, and the others are unexplained. The D gene and trimming were derived from the DNA, and the V and J assignments and clone size from that table. The sample table lists about 41,000 clones, over 65% of them with a count of one. The ten biggest clones cover approximately 6.5% of the sample.

A FACSAria II was used to sort memory CD4+ T cells, defined as single viable CD3+CD4+CD8-CD45RO+ cells. CMV serostatus was determined with a Roche Elecsys assay detecting serum IgG against CMV pp150, pp28, p38 and p52. After the samples were thawed, total CD4+ T cells were enriched through positive selection using CD4 magnetic microbeads. Samples originated from another study that specifically interrogated the CD4+ T cell memory repertoire. Peripheral blood mononuclear cells were isolated and cryopreserved following standard operating procedures; serum was stored at -80 °C. CD3-PerCP (BW264/56), CD4-APC (RPA-T4), CD45RO-PE (UCHT1) and CD8-Pacific Orange (3B5) antibodies were used for staining, and non-viable cells were excluded with Sytox blue. Notes on this clone: What antigen it recognizes has not been identified. Nothing much larger sits one base from this clone, and base qualities are not available.

The germline V gene supplies CDR1 MNHNS and CDR2 SASEGT. Trimming leaves V shorter by 4 bases and J shorter by 5 bases, with the junction holding 5 bases beyond the gene matches. The CDR3 holds 14 amino acids from the cysteine to the phenylalanine. Only the CDR3 portion is preserved as DNA: 42 bases, with reading frame beginning at the first base. The sequencing sample was made of memory CD4+ T cells from blood. The chain couples TRBV6-1 to TRBJ2-1; 7 central bases correspond to TRBD2. The sequence came from an adult in good health and CMV-seronegative. The DNA reads TGTGCCAGCAGTGGAGCGGGACTAAACAATGAGCAGTTCTTC. This encodes CASSGAGLNNEQFF.